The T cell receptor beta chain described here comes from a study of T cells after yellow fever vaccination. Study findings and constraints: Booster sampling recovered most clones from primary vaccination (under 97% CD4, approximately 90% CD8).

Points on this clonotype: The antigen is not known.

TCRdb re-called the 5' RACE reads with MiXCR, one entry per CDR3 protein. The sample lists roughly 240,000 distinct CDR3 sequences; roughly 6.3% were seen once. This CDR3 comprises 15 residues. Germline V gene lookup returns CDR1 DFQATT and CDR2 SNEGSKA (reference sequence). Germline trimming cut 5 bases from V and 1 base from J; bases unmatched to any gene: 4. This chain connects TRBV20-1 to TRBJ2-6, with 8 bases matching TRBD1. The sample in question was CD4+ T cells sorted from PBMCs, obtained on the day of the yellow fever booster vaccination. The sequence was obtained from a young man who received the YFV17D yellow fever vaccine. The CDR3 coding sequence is TGCAGTGCTCGGACAGGGAGTTCTGGGGCCAACGTCCTGACTTTC. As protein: CSARTGSSGANVLTF.